Given below is one TCR beta chain in context. This specimen comes from a study of T cells in Graves' hyperthyroidism and ophthalmopathy. From germline, CDR1 is ENHRY and CDR2 SYGVKD. Between the trimmed V and J ends, which lost 10 bases and 6 bases, there was a span of 16 bases. This CDR3 spans 12 amino acids. It was RNA transcripts that yielded the amplified TCR beta CDR3 regions. The HTBI set primed first-round TCR CDR3 RT-PCR. TCRdb re-called the multiplex PCR reads with MiXCR, one entry per CDR3 protein. Here the sample spans some 350,000 distinct CDR3 sequences, 15% being singletons. Material for sequencing was blood. The TCR sequence derives from a woman aged 55 to 70 with Graves' ophthalmopathy. V usage is TRBV10-3 and J usage is TRBJ2-7, with a weak D call TRBD1 (7 bases). CDR3 sequence (DNA): TGTGCCACCAAGAGCAGGGGGGTCGAGCAGTACTTC. This encodes CATKSRGVEQYF.